Below are 26 T cell receptor beta chains sequenced from a single sample in a study of T cells of healthy individuals. TCRdb re-called the 5' RACE reads with MiXCR, one entry per CDR3 protein. The table lists 90,000 to 100,000 distinct CDR3 sequences, 17% of them singletons. The receptors come from a human donor in good health.

This clonotype was counted many times. V usage is TRBV28 and J usage is TRBJ2-6, with D perhaps TRBD1 (5 bases). The CDR3 is 14 amino acids. Germline V CDR1 and CDR2: MDHEN, SYDVKM. V shed 6 bases and J shed 2 bases, with 8 bases lying between them. This CDR3 is CASSTGAGANVLTF. The DNA of the CDR3 is TGTGCCAGCAGCACAGGTGCTGGGGCCAACGTCCTGACTTTC.

This clonotype was counted at least ten times. The V and J genes are TRBV27 and TRBJ2-2; TRBD1 matches 9 bases. V shed 6 bases, J shed 6 bases, and the junction held 5 bases outside the gene matches. Germline V gene sequence: CDR1 MNHEY, CDR2 SMNVEV (reference sequence). This CDR3 has 14 amino acids. Here the CDR3 DNA reads TGTGCCAGCAGCCCGAGACAGGGGGCCGGGGAGCTGTTTTTT. Its translation: CASSPRQGAGELFF.

This clonotype was found many times. The gene calls are TRBV20-1 and TRBJ2-7; 9 bases are shared with TRBD1. The CDR3 is 16 residues long. CDR1 and CDR2 from the germline V gene are DFQATT and SNEGSKA (reference sequence). The V gene end was trimmed by 1 base and the J gene end by 6 bases; junction bases not matched to a gene: 13. Written as DNA, the CDR3 is TGCAGTGCTAGAGCTCGAATTCGGACAGGGGTAGTCGAGCAGTACTTC. Translated, it gives CSARARIRTGVVEQYF.

This clonotype showed up many times. This chain links TRBV15 with TRBJ2-7, with D possibly TRBD2 on 6 matching bases. Trimming took off 1 base at V and 0 bases at J, with 10 bases between the two ends. The CDR3 is 15 residues long. Germline CDR1 LNHNV, CDR2 YYDKDF (reference sequence). Here the CDR3 DNA reads TGTGCCACCAGCAGAGTCAACGGGGGCTCCTACGAGCAGTACTTC. It specifies CATSRVNGGSYEQYF.

This clonotype was seen repeatedly, ten times or more. The chain has TRBV5-1 and TRBJ1-2, with D perhaps TRBD1 (5 bases). V lost 6 bases and J lost 0, with 12 bases in between. The germline gives CDR1 SGHRS, CDR2 YFSETQ. This CDR3 comprises 14 residues. CDR3 loop: CASKMTETNYGYTF. CDR3 coding DNA: TGCGCCAGCAAAATGACAGAAACTAACTATGGCTACACCTTC.

The chain joins TRBV12-3 or TRBV12-4 to TRBJ2-2; unclear D gene. The CDR3 consists of 12 residues. V lost 3 bases and J lost 7, with 6 bases in between. Here the CDR3 reads CASSFYSGELFF. The DNA for the CDR3 is TGTGCCAGCAGTTTCTACAGCGGGGAGCTGTTTTTT.

The chain has TRBV28 and TRBJ2-1; D not certain. Trimming left V 4 bases short and J 6 bases short, with 10 bases between. The CDR3 is 13 residues long. Germline V gene data show CDR1 as MDHEN and CDR2 as SYDVKM. Written as DNA, the CDR3 is TGTGCCAGCAGTTGGAGAGTCTCCAATGAGCAGTTCTTC. This sequence encodes CASSWRVSNEQFF. Variable domain in full (rest from reference TRBV28 and TRBJ2-1): DVKVTQSSRYLVKRTGEKVFLECVQDMDHENMFWYRQDPGLGLRLIYFSYDVKMKEKGDIPEGYSVSREKKERFSLILESASTNQTSMYLCASSWRVSNEQFFGPGTRLTVL.

The V call is TRBV12-3 or TRBV12-4, the J call TRBJ2-5; D is undetermined. CDR3 length equals 13 residues. Between the trimmed V and J ends, which lost 0 bases and 9 bases, there was a span of 11 bases. CDR3 amino acids: CASSLAGPGAQYF. The CDR3 nucleotides read TGTGCCAGCAGTTTAGCCGGTCCTGGGGCCCAGTACTTC.

This clonotype came up a few times. The chain recombines TRBV6-2 or TRBV6-3 with TRBJ1-2; D possibly corresponds to TRBD1 (5 bases). With 0 bases removed from V and 6 bases from J, the gap between germline ends came to 8 bases. Germline V gives CDR1 MNHEY, CDR2 SVGEGT. The CDR3 consists of 13 residues. CDR3 DNA sequence: TGTGCCAGCAGTTACTCGACAGAGGATGGCTACACCTTC. Translation gives CASSYSTEDGYTF.

This clonotype has only a few counts. The chain combines TRBV5-1 with TRBJ1-4; tentative D call: TRBD1 (6 bases). V was clipped by 2 bases and J by 4 bases, with 18 bases between them. CDR1 is SGHRS, CDR2 YFSETQ, per germline. The CDR3 is 17 residues long. The CDR3 nucleotides read TGCGCCAGCAGCTTTGCGGGGGGGCCCTCGAGTAATGAAAAACTGTTTTTT. Protein sequence: CASSFAGGPSSNEKLFF.

This clonotype was detected many times. The V gene is TRBV11-2, the J gene TRBJ2-5, with D perhaps matching TRBD1 or TRBD2 (5 bases each). There are 16 residues in the CDR3. CDR1 is SGHAT and CDR2 is FQNNGV in the germline V gene. V lost 5 bases, J lost 5 bases, and 21 bases lay in between. The CDR3 region has the DNA TGTGCCAGCAGCCCAGCGGACCGAGGGGTATCGGAGACCCAGTACTTC. This gives the protein CASSPADRGVSETQYF.

The chain carries TRBV10-3 and TRBJ2-7, with D tentatively TRBD2 (6 bases). Germline loops: CDR1 ENHRY, CDR2 SYGVKD. Trimming stripped 0 bases from V and 7 bases from J, with 13 bases between. The CDR3 is 14 amino acids. The CDR3: CAISESGGPTEQYF. The CDR3, as DNA: TGTGCCATCAGTGAGTCAGGAGGGCCCACGGAGCAGTACTTC.

V usage is TRBV14 and J usage is TRBJ2-1; no clear D. This CDR3 is 16 amino acids long. Germline V CDR1 and CDR2: SGHDN, FVKESK. Trimming cost V 3 bases and J 0 bases, with 12 bases left between them. The CDR3 loop is CASSQIVWDSYNEQFF. In DNA form, the CDR3 reads TGTGCCAGCAGCCAGATTGTCTGGGACTCCTACAATGAGCAGTTCTTC.

This clonotype was seen ten or more times. CDR3 nucleotide sequence: TGTGCCAGCAGCTTGGCCGGCTCCTACGAGCAGTACTTC. Its translation: CASSLAGSYEQYF. The V call is TRBV5-8, the J call TRBJ2-7; D unclear. The CDR3 is 13 amino acids. The V and J ends lost 0 bases and 0 bases respectively, with 4 bases between them. Germline V gene data show CDR1 as SGHTS and CDR2 as YDEGEE. Using reference TRBV5-8 and TRBJ2-7 for the parts outside the CDR3, the full variable domain is EAGVTQSPTHLIKTRGQQATLRCSPISGHTSVYWYQQALGLGLQFLLWYDEGEERNRGNFPPRFSGRQFPNYSSELNVNALELEDSALYLCASSLAGSYEQYFGPGTRLTVT.

A few counts support this clonotype. The rearrangement uses TRBV7-9 and TRBJ1-6; 11 positions match TRBD1. V lost 7 bases and J lost 14; bases outside the gene matches: 7. The CDR3 is made up of 13 amino acids. The germline gives CDR1 SEHNR, CDR2 FQNEAQ (reference sequence). The CDR3 is CASTDGQGASLHF. The CDR3 DNA follows: TGTGCCAGCACCGATGGACAGGGGGCTTCCCTCCACTTT.

The chain uses TRBV9 and TRBJ2-5; maybe TRBD2 (5 bases). V dropped 6 bases and J dropped 2 bases, with 17 bases sitting between them. Germline CDR1 and CDR2: SGDLS and YYNGEE. CDR3 length: 15 residues. This CDR3 reads CASKPGVAVQETQYF. The CDR3 coding sequence is TGTGCCAGCAAACCCGGGGTGGCAGTTCAAGAGACCCAGTACTTC.

The gene calls are TRBV5-1 and TRBJ1-1; no definite D call. The ends were cut back, 4 bases at V and 3 bases at J, with 4 bases in the middle. CDR3 length: 11 amino acids. Germline values: CDR1 SGHRS, CDR2 YFSETQ. CDR3 protein: CASSRDTEAFF. DNA of the CDR3: TGCGCCAGCAGCCGGGACACTGAAGCTTTCTTT. Together with reference TRBV5-1 and TRBJ1-1, the CDR3 gives the full variable domain: KAGVTQTPRYLIKTRGQQVTLSCSPISGHRSVSWYQQTPGQGLQFLFEYFSETQRNKGNFPGRFSGRQFSNSRSEMNVSTLELGDSALYLCASSRDTEAFFGQGTRLTVV.

At least ten counts were recorded for this clonotype. The gene calls are TRBV5-6 and TRBJ1-2; the D is unclear. The CDR3 is 11 amino acids. Looked up from germline, CDR1 is SGHDT and CDR2 is YYEEEE. The V gene lost 2 bases and the J gene lost 7 bases, with 6 bases spanning the gap. The CDR3 spells CASSLTGGYTF. The CDR3 nucleotides read TGTGCCAGCAGCTTAACCGGTGGCTACACCTTC.

The genes are TRBV21-1 and TRBJ2-2; the D call TRBD2 from the table was never checked on the DNA. TRBV21-1 is shown as a pseudogene. The CDR3 loop spans 20 amino acids. CDR3 sequence reads: CASSNAPPRTSGGPTGELFF. The CDR3 DNA reads as TGTGCCAGCAGCAATGCCCCCCCCCGTACTAGCGGGGGACCCACCGGGGAGCTGTTTTTT.

This clonotype was detected only a few times. The V call is TRBV28, the J call TRBJ1-1, with D possibly TRBD1 on 6 matching bases. This CDR3 region has 13 residues. The germline V gene encodes CDR1 MDHEN and CDR2 SYDVKM. The V and J ends lost 10 bases and 4 bases respectively, with 16 bases between them. DNA for the CDR3: TGTGCCATTCTCGGGGGCAGGGGCACTGAAGCTTTCTTT. It encodes CAILGGRGTEAFF.

This clonotype was detected a few times. The chain recombines TRBV15 with TRBJ2-1; 11 bases agree with TRBD1. Looked up from germline, CDR1 is LNHNV and CDR2 is YYDKDF (reference sequence). V was clipped by 4 bases and J by 8 bases; unmatched bases: 7. The CDR3 runs to 15 residues. CDR3 nucleotide sequence: TGTGCCACCAGCACCGGGACAGGGGGTTTCGATGAGCAGTTCTTC. This gives the protein CATSTGTGGFDEQFF.

This clonotype showed up many times. The chain recombines TRBV19 with TRBJ1-5, with D possibly matching TRBD1 (6 bases). Between the trimmed V and J ends, which lost 6 bases and 1 base, there was a span of 19 bases. The CDR3 length is 17 residues. Per germline, CDR1 LNHDA and CDR2 SQIVND (reference sequence). Here the CDR3 DNA reads TGTGCCAGTAGCGGAAGGACAGTAGTTGAAAGCAATCAGCCCCAGCATTTT. Amino acids: CASSGRTVVESNQPQHF.

In DNA form, the CDR3 reads TGTGCCAGCAGCTTGCAGGTGACTAATGAAAAACTGTTTTTT. It translates to CASSLQVTNEKLFF. The chain carries TRBV5-5 and TRBJ1-4, with D unclear. CDR1 and CDR2 (germline): SGHKS, YYEKEE (reference sequence). This CDR3 has 14 amino acids. The V gene lost 1 base and the J gene lost 2 bases, with 6 bases spanning the gap.

The rearrangement joins TRBV5-1 to TRBJ2-1; TRBD2 matches at 9 bases. The CDR3 length is 17 residues. The germline V gene has CDR1 SGHRS and CDR2 YFSETQ. The V segment lost 4 bases and the J segment 0 bases; nucleotides outside the gene matches: 8. CDR3 in amino acids: CASSVLFSGSSYNEQFF. CDR3 DNA: TGCGCCAGCAGCGTTTTATTTAGCGGGAGCTCCTACAATGAGCAGTTCTTC.

The rearrangement joins TRBV30 to TRBJ2-1, with D possibly being TRBD2 (5 bases). CDR1 and CDR2 (germline): GTSNPN, SVGIG (reference sequence). Trimming cost V 8 bases and J 6 bases, with 20 bases left between them. The CDR3 loop spans 14 amino acids. The CDR3 region is CAPGRPRESNEQFF. The CDR3 DNA follows: TGTGCCCCCGGCCGACCGAGGGAGTCCAATGAGCAGTTCTTC.

Notes on this clonotype: At one end, the junction sequence differs from germline, possibly due to a read error. The V and J genes are TRBV5-1 and TRBJ1-2; no clear D gene. CDR3 size: 12 residues. Germline V gene lookup returns CDR1 SGHRS and CDR2 YFSETQ. Written as DNA, the CDR3 is TGCGCCAGCAGCTTGGCCGGGGTTACTTGCAACTTC. This gives the protein CASSLAGVTCNF. Full variable domain (remainder filled in from reference TRBV5-1 and TRBJ1-2): KAGVTQTPRYLIKTRGQQVTLSCSPISGHRSVSWYQQTPGQGLQFLFEYFSETQRNKGNFPGRFSGRQFSNSRSEMNVSTLELGDSALYLCASSLAGVTCNFGSGTRLTVV.